This is a list of T cell receptor beta chains from one sample in a study of PD-1 blockade in classical Hodgkin lymphoma. Data came from immunoSEQ multiplex PCR; TCRdb stores just in-frame clones and leaves some out. The data contain 50,000 or so clones, over 60% of them singletons. The sample in question was peripheral blood mononuclear cells (PBMCs), obtained before the second cycle of nivolumab. These receptors were taken from a human donor with classical Hodgkin lymphoma. CDR3s include the opening cysteine and the closing phenylalanine or tryptophan. Fields, in order: D gene, clone size, J gene, V gene, CDR3 protein, CDR3 DNA. A D gene is named only where the DNA matches it firmly. Clone size, where shown, is once, few, many, or a class for clones that have expanded.

TRBD2 | once | TRBJ2-2 | TRBV7-8 | CASSWGGLAATVGELFF | TGTGCCAGCAGCTGGGGGGGACTAGCGGCTACCGTCGGGGAGCTGTTTTTT
. | . | TRBJ1-1 | TRBV19 | CASSMGLSKTEAFF | TGTGCCAGTAGTATGGGGTTATCCAAGACTGAAGCTTTCTTT
. | few | TRBJ2-7 | TRBV30 | CAWSKLDRGRTAYEQYF | TGTGCCTGGTCTAAACTGGACCGAGGGCGGACAGCCTACGAGCAGTACTTC
. | . | TRBJ2-1 | TRBV29-1 | CSVDNHYNEQFF | TGCAGCGTTGACAATCACTACAATGAGCAGTTCTTC
. | once | TRBJ1-6 | TRBV2 | CASSAWEGSPLHF | TGTGCCAGCAGTGCCTGGGAAGGGTCACCCCTCCACTTT
. | . | TRBJ2-3 | TRBV5-1 | CASSFRGGSTDTQYF | TGCGCCAGCAGCTTTAGGGGGGGAAGCACAGATACGCAGTATTTT
. | . | TRBJ2-7 | TRBV6-4 | CATLRGGYRDSNDGPCEQYF | TGTGCCACCCTGAGGGGGGGCTATAGGGACTCTAACGACGGCCCGTGCGAGCAGTACTTC
. | . | TRBJ2-7 | TRBV7-9 | CASSLDGSYEQYF | TGTGCCAGCAGTTTGGACGGCTCCTACGAGCAGTACTTC
TRBD2 | . | TRBJ2-3 | TRBV30 | CAWSVGGGTDTQYF | TGTGCCTGGAGTGTGGGGGGAGGGACAGATACGCAGTATTTT
TRBD1 | . | TRBJ2-5 | TRBV6-6 | CASRLGTGAETETQYF | TGTGCCAGCAGGTTAGGGACAGGGGCAGAGACAGAGACCCAGTACTTC
. | . | TRBJ2-5 | TRBV5-1 | CASSLGAGMETQYF | TGCGCCAGCAGCTTGGGGGCAGGGATGGAGACCCAGTACTTC
TRBD1 | . | TRBJ2-5 | TRBV5-1 | CASSSTGPSYQETQYF | TGCGCCAGCAGTTCGACAGGGCCGTCTTACCAAGAGACCCAGTACTTC
. | . | TRBJ2-5 | TRBV7-7 | CASSLGTISQETQYF | TGTGCTAGCAGCTTAGGGACAATCTCCCAAGAGACCCAGTACTTC
TRBD2 | once | TRBJ2-3 | TRBV4-1 | CASSQGLAGGPDTQYF | TGCGCCAGCAGCCAGGGACTAGCGGGAGGGCCAGATACGCAGTATTTT
. | . | TRBJ2-5 | TRBV7-8 | CASSLMGDIGTQYF | TGTGCCAGCAGCTTAATGGGGGACATAGGGACCCAGTACTTC
. | . | TRBJ2-1 | TRBV19 | CASNGRDGGNEQFF | TGTGCCAGTAATGGGCGGGATGGGGGGAATGAGCAGTTCTTC
TRBD1 | . | TRBJ1-2 | TRBV11-2 | CASSLDPAGGANGYTF | TGTGCCAGCAGCTTAGATCCGGCAGGGGGCGCGAATGGCTACACCTTC
. | . | TRBJ2-5 | TRBV19 | CASSRRIRDFQETQYF | TGTGCCAGTAGTCGCAGAATACGGGACTTCCAAGAGACCCAGTACTTC
. | . | TRBJ2-7 | TRBV18 | CASSPIWADVPEQYF | TGTGCCAGCTCACCAATATGGGCGGACGTCCCGGAGCAGTACTTC
. | once | TRBJ1-4 | TRBV7-9 | CASSLARVTNEKLFF | TGTGCCAGCAGCTTAGCCAGGGTTACTAATGAAAAACTGTTTTTT
TRBD1 | . | TRBJ1-1 | TRBV5-1 | CASSLKKTGGTNTEAFF | TGCGCCAGCAGCTTGAAAAAGACAGGGGGCACGAACACTGAAGCTTTCTTT
TRBD2 | . | TRBJ2-5 | TRBV7-8 | CASSLGGLQETQYF | TGTGCCAGCAGCTTAGGGGGACTACAAGAGACCCAGTACTTC
. | . | TRBJ1-1 | TRBV6-6 | CASSGGNTEAFF | TGTGCCAGCAGCGGGGGAAACACTGAAGCTTTCTTT
. | . | TRBJ2-1 | TRBV19 | CASSSQGGEQFF | TGTGCCAGTAGCTCACAGGGAGGGGAGCAGTTCTTC
TRBD1 | . | TRBJ2-6 | TRBV7-2 | CASSADRAGANVLTF | TGTGCCAGCAGCGCAGACAGGGCTGGGGCCAACGTCCTGACTTTC
TRBD1 | . | TRBJ2-7 | TRBV7-2 | CASSPGGISYEQYF | TGTGCCAGCAGCCCAGGGGGTATCTCCTACGAGCAGTACTTC
TRBD1 | few | TRBJ2-7 | TRBV30 | CAWSVPGTGSYEQYF | TGTGCCTGGAGTGTTCCCGGGACAGGTTCCTACGAGCAGTACTTC
TRBD1 | . | TRBJ1-2 | TRBV30 | CAWSVLQGARYGYTF | TGTGCCTGGAGTGTATTGCAGGGGGCAAGGTATGGCTACACCTTC
. | . | TRBJ2-5 | TRBV28 | CASGRETQYF | TGTGCCAGCGGGCGGGAGACCCAGTACTTC